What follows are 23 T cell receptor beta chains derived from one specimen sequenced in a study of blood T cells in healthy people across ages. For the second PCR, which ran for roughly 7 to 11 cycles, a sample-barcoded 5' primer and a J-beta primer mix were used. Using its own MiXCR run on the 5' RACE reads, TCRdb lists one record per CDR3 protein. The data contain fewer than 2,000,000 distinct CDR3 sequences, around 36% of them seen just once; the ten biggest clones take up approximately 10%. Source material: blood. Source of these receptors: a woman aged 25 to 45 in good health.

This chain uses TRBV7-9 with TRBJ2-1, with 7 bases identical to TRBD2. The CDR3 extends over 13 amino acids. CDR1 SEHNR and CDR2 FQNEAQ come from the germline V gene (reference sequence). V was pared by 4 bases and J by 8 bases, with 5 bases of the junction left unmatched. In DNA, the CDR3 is TGTGCCAGCAGCTACCTCGCGGGGGATGAGCAGTTCTTC. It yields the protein CASSYLAGDEQFF.

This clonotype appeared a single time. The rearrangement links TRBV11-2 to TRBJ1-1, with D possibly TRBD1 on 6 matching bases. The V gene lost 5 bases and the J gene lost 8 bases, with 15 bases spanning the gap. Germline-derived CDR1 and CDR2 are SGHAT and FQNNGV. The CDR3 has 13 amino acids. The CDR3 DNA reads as TGTGCCAGCAGCCCCAACCCAGGACAGGAAGCTTTCTTT. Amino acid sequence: CASSPNPGQEAFF. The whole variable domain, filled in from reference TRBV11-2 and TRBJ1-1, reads EAGVAQSPRYKIIEKRQSVAFWCNPISGHATLYWYQQILGQGPKLLIQFQNNGVVDDSQLPKDRFSAERLKGVDSTLKIQPAKLEDSAVYLCASSPNPGQEAFFGQGTRLTVV.

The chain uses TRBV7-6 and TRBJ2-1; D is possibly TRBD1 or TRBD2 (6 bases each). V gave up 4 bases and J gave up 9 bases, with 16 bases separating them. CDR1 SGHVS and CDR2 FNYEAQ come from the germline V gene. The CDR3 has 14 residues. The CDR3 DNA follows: TGTGCCAGCAGCTCGGGCTCTCCGGGGGCTGAGCAGTTCTTC. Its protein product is CASSSGSPGAEQFF. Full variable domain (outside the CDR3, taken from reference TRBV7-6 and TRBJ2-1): GAGVSQSPRYKVTKRGQDVALRCDPISGHVSLYWYRQALGQGPEFLTYFNYEAQQDKSGLPNDRFSAERPEGSISTLTIQRTEQRDSAMYRCASSSGSPGAEQFFGPGTRLTVL.

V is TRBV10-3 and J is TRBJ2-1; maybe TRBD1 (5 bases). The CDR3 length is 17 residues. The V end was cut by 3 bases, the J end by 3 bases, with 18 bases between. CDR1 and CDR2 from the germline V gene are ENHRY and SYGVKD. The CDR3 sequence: CAISDQGARNLYNEQFF. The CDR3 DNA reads TGTGCCATCAGTGATCAAGGGGCCAGAAACCTCTACAATGAGCAGTTCTTC.

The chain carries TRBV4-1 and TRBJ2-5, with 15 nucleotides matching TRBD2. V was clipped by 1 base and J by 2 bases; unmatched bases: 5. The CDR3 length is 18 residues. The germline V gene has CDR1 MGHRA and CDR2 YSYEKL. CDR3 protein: CASSQGLGLAGGQETQYF. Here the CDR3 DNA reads TGCGCCAGCAGCCAAGGACTTGGACTAGCGGGGGGGCAAGAGACCCAGTACTTC.

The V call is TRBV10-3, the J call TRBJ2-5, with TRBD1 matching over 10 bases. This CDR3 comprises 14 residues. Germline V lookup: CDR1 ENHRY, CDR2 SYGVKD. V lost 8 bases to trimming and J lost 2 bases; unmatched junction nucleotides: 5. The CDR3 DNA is TGTGCCATCGAAGACAGGGGGCGTCAAGAGACCCAGTACTTC. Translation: CAIEDRGRQETQYF.

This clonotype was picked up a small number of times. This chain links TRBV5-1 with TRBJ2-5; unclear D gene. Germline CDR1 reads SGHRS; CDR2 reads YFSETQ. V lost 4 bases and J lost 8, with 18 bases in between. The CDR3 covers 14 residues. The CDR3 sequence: CASSPGSRPDTQYF. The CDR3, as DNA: TGCGCCAGCAGCCCTGGTTCTCGCCCGGACACCCAGTACTTC.

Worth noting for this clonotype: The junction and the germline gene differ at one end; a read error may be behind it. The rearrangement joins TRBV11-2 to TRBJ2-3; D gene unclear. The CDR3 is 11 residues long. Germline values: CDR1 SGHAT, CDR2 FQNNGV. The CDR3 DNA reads TGTACCAGCAGCTTCGGGGATACGCAGTATTTT. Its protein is CTSSFGDTQYF.

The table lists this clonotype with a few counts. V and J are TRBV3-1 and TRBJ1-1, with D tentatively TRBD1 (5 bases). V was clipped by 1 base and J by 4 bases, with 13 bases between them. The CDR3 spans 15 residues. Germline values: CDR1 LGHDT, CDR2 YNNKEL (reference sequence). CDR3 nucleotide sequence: TGTGCCAGCAGCCAAGGCGGGGGATTGGGCACTGAAGCTTTCTTT. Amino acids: CASSQGGGLGTEAFF.

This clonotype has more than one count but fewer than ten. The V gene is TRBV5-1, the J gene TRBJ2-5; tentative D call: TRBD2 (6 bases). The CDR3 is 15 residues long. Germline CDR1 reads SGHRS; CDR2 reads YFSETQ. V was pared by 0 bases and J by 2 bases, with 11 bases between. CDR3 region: CASSLGASEQETQYF. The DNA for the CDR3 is TGCGCCAGCAGCTTGGGGGCTAGCGAACAAGAGACCCAGTACTTC.

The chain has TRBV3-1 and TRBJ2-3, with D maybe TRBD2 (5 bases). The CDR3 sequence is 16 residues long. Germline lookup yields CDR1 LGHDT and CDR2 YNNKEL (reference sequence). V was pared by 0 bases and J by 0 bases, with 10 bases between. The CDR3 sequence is CASSQDKGGSTDTQYF. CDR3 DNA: TGTGCCAGCAGCCAAGATAAGGGCGGGAGCACAGATACGCAGTATTTT.

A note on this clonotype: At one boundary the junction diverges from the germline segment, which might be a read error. The CDR3 region is CVSSPGQGSGEQYF. DNA of the CDR3: TGTGTCAGCAGCCCCGGACAGGGCAGTGGCGAGCAGTACTTC. The V and J genes are TRBV28 and TRBJ2-7, with 8 bases that match TRBD1. The germline V gene has CDR1 MDHEN and CDR2 SYDVKM. The CDR3 is 14 residues long. The full variable domain, in which reference TRBV28 and TRBJ2-7 provide the parts outside the CDR3, is DVKVTQSSRYLVKRTGEKVFLECVQDMDHENMFWYRQDPGLGLRLIYFSYDVKMKEKGDIPEGYSVSREKKERFSLILESASTNQTSMYLCVSSPGQGSGEQYFGPGTRLTVT.

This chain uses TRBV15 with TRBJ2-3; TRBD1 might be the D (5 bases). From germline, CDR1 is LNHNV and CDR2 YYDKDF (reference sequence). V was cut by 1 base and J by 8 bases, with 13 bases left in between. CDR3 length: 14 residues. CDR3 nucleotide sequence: TGTGCCACCAGCAGAGTCCAGGGATGGGGTACGCAGTATTTT. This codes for CATSRVQGWGTQYF. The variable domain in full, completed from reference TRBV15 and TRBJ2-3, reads DAMVIQNPRYQVTQFGKPVTLSCSQTLNHNVMYWYQQKSSQAPKLLFHYYDKDFNNEADTPDNFQSRRPNTSFCFLDIRSPGLGDTAMYLCATSRVQGWGTQYFGPGTRLTVL.

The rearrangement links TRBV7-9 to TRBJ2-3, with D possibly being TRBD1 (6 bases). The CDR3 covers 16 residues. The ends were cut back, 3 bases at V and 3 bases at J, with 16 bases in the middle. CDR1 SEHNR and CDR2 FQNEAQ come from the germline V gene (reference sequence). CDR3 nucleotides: TGTGCCAGCAGCTTTAGCCAGGGGCCCAAGACAGATACGCAGTATTTT. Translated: CASSFSQGPKTDTQYF.

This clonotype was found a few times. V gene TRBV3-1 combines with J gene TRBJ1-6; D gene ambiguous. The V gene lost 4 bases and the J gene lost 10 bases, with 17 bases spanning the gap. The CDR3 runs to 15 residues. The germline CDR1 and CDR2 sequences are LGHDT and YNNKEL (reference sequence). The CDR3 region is CASSPFSGVKSPLHF. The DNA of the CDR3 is TGTGCCAGCAGCCCTTTCTCCGGGGTCAAATCACCCCTCCACTTT.

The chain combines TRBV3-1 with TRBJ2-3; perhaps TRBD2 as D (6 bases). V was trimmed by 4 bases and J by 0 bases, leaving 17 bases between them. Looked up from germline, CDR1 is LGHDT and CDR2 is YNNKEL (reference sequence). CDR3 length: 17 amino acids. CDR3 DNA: TGTGCCAGCAGCCCCCACTCGGGACTTTCTAGCACAGATACGCAGTATTTT. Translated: CASSPHSGLSSTDTQYF.

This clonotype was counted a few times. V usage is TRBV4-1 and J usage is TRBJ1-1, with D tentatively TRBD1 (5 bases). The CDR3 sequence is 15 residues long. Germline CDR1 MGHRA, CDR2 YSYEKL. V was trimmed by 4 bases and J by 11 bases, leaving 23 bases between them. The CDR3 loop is CASSRVPGADKGAFF. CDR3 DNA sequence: TGCGCCAGCAGCCGAGTCCCCGGGGCCGATAAAGGCGCTTTCTTT.

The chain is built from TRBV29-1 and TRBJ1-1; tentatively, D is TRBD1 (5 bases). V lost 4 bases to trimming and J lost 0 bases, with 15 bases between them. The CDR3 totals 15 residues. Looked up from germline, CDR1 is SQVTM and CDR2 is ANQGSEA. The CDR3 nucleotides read TGCAGCGTTGCTTTACGACAGCGTATGAACACTGAAGCTTTCTTT. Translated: CSVALRQRMNTEAFF. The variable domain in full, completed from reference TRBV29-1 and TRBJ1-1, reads SAVISQKPSRDICQRGTSLTIQCQVDSQVTMMFWYRQQPGQSLTLIATANQGSEATYESGFVIDKFPISRPNLTFSTLTVSNMSPEDSSIYLCSVALRQRMNTEAFFGQGTRLTVV.

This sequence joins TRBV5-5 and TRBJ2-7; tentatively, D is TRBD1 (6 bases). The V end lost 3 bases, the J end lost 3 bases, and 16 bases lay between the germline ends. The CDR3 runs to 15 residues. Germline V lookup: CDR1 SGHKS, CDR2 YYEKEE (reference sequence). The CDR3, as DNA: TGTGCCAGCAGCTGGTTTCCGACAGGAGGCTACGAGCAGTACTTC. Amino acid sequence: CASSWFPTGGYEQYF.

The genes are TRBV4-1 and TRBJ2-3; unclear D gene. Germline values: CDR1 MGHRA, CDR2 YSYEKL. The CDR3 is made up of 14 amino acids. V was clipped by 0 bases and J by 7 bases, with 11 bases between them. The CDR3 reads CASSQDPPRNTQYF. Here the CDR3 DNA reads TGCGCCAGCAGCCAAGATCCCCCGAGGAATACGCAGTATTTT.

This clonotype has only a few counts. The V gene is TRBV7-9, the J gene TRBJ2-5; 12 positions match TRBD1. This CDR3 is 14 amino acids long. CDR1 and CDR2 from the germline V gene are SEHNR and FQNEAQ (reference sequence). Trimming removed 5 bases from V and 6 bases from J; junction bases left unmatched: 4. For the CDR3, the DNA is TGTGCCAGCAGCCGGGACAGGGGGCGACAGACCCAGTACTTC. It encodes CASSRDRGRQTQYF.

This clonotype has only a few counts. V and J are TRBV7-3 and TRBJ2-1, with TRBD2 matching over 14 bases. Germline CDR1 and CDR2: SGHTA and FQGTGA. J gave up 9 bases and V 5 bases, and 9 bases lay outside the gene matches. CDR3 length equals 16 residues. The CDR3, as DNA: TGTGCCAGCAGCCCCCTTGGGACTAGCGGGAGATTTGAGCAGTTCTTC. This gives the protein CASSPLGTSGRFEQFF.

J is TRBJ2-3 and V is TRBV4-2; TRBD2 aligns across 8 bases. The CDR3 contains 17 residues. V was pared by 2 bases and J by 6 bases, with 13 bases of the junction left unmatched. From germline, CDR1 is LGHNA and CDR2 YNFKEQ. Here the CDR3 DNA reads TGTGCCAGCAGCCAATACCGGCTAGCGGGCCTGGAGGATACGCAGTATTTT. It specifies CASSQYRLAGLEDTQYF.